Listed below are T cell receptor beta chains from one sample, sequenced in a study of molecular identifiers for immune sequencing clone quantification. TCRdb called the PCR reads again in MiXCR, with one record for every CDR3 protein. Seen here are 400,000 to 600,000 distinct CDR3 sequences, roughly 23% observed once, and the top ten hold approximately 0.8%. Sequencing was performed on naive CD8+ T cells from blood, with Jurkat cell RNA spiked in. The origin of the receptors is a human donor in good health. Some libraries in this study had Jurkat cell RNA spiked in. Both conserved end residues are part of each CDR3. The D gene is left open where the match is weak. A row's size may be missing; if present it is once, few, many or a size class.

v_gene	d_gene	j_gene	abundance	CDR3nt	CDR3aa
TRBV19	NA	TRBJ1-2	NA	TGTGCCAGTACCTCCTCTATAGGGGGTAACTATGGCTACACCTTC	CASTSSIGGNYGYTF
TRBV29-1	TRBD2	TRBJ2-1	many	TGCAGCGTAAGAGAGCGGGGGCGAAATGAGCAGTTCTTC	CSVRERGRNEQFF
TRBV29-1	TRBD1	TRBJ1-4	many	TGCAGCGCTCAGACAGGGGGCACTAATGAAAAACTGTTTTTT	CSAQTGGTNEKLFF
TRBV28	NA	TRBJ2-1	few	TGTGCCAGCAGTTTACTTTCGATTTCCAATGAGCAGTTCTTC	CASSLLSISNEQFF
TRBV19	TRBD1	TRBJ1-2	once	TGTGCCAGTAGTATTTTAAGGACAGGCTATGGCTACACCTTC	CASSILRTGYGYTF
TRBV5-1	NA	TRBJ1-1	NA	TGCGCCAGCAGCTTGAGATCCCCAGGGCCTGGTGAAGCTTTCTTT	CASSLRSPGPGEAFF
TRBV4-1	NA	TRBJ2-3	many	TGCGCCAGCAGCCAAGATGGCGATAGCACAGATACGCAGTATTTT	CASSQDGDSTDTQYF
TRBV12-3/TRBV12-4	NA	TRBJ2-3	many	TGTGCCAGCAGCCCGCCAGGGGATGTGTGGTCAGATACGCAGTATTTT	CASSPPGDVWSDTQYF
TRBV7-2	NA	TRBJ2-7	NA	TGTGCCAGCAGCTTAGATTTAATGGTCGAGCAGTACTTC	CASSLDLMVEQYF
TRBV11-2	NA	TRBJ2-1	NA	TGTGCCAGCAGCTTAGTATTCGGCCCAGCGGGTGCCTGGAATGAGCAGTTCTTC	CASSLVFGPAGAWNEQFF
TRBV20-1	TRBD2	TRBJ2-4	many	TGCAGTGCTATACCTAACCTAGCGGGAGAGGACATTCAGTACTTC	CSAIPNLAGEDIQYF
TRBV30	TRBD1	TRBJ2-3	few	TGTGCCTGGACGAGGACAGGGCATGCAGATACGCAGTATTTT	CAWTRTGHADTQYF
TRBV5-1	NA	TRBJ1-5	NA	TGCGCCAGCAGCTTGGGGGACGGACCCAATCAGCCCCAGCATTTT	CASSLGDGPNQPQHF
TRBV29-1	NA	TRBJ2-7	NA	TGCAGCGCACAGGATTCCTACGAGCAGTACTTC	CSAQDSYEQYF
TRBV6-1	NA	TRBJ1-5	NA	TGTGCCAGCAGGGAAGGGCAGCCCCAGCATTTT	CASREGQPQHF
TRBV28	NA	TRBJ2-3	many	TGTGCCAGCAGCCCCTGGGAGGCAGATACGCAGTATTTT	CASSPWEADTQYF
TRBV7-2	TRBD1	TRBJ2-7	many	TGTGCCAGCAGCCACCGGACAGGGACCTACGAGCAGTACTTC	CASSHRTGTYEQYF
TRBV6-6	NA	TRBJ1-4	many	TGTGCCAGCAGTTATGTTTCAACTAATGAAAAACTGTTTTTT	CASSYVSTNEKLFF
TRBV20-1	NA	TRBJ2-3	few	TGCAGTGCAACTCCCGAAGCGCTCGCGGGGCACACAGATACGCAGTATTTT	CSATPEALAGHTDTQYF
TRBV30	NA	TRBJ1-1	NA	TGTGCCTGGAGTGTAGCCGGGACTGAAGCTTTCTTT	CAWSVAGTEAFF
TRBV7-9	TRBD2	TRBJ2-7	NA	TGTGCCAGCAGCCCAGCGGCGGGAGTGAACGAGCAGTACTTC	CASSPAAGVNEQYF
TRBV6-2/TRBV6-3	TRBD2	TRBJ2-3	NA	TGTGCCAGCAGTCCCCCGGGACTAGCCCGTACAGATACGCAGTATTTT	CASSPPGLARTDTQYF
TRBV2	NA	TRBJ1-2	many	TGTGCCAGCAGTGGGCAGCTTGATCCTAACTATGGCTACACCTTC	CASSGQLDPNYGYTF
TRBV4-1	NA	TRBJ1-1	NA	TGCGCCAGCAACTCACTGGGGGCCCGTCCTACCGAAGCTTTCTTT	CASNSLGARPTEAFF
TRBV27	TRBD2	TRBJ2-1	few	TGTGCCAGCAACCCGCGGGAGGGCCCCTACAATGAGCAGTTCTTC	CASNPREGPYNEQFF
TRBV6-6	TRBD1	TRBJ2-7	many	TGTGCCAGCAGTTACTGGGACAGGGGGGAGTACGAGCAGTACTTC	CASSYWDRGEYEQYF
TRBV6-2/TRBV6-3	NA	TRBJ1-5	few	TGTGCCAGCAGCAGAGGACCCAATCAGCCCCAGCATTTT	CASSRGPNQPQHF
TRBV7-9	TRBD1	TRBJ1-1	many	TGTGCCAGCAGCTCCCGACAGGGGTTGTTAACTGAAGCTTTCTTT	CASSSRQGLLTEAFF
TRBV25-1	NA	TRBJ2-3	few	TGTGCCAGCAGTCCTGGGACTGAAACTAGCACAGATACGCAGTATTTT	CASSPGTETSTDTQYF
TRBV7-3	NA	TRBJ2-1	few	TGTGCCAGTCCCCGTACTGGCAGCTCCTACAATGAGCAGTTCTTC	CASPRTGSSYNEQFF
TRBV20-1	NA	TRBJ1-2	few	TGCAGTGCTAGAGATCCGGAGCTATCCATAGGGTATGGCTACACCTTC	CSARDPELSIGYGYTF
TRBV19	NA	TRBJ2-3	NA	TGTGCCAGTAGTGCCTCTGCGGTACTCACAGATACGCAGTATTTT	CASSASAVLTDTQYF
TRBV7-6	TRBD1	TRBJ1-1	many	TGTGCCAGCAGCTTAGGGGACAGGGACTTCCACACTGAAGCTTTCTTT	CASSLGDRDFHTEAFF
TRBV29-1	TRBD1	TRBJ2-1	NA	TGCAGCGTCGCCACGACAGGGGATACCGGCGGGGAGCAGTTCTTC	CSVATTGDTGGEQFF
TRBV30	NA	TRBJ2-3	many	TGTGCCTGGCAGGAAACGCCTCTCACAGATACGCAGTATTTT	CAWQETPLTDTQYF
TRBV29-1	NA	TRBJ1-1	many	TGCAGCGTTGAAGAGCCCGACAGTCGAAACACTGAAGCTTTCTTT	CSVEEPDSRNTEAFF
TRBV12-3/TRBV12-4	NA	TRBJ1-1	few	TGTGCCAGCAGTTTAGGGTCGGCATGGAGCACTGAAGCTTTCTTT	CASSLGSAWSTEAFF
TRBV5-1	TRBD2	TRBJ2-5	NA	TGCGCCAGCAGCGAGGGAGGGAGCGGGGGTGTGACCCAGTACTTC	CASSEGGSGGVTQYF
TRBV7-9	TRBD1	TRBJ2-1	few	TGTGCCAGCAGCTCACAAGGGGACAGGCCCCCGAACTTCCATGAGCAGTTCTTC	CASSSQGDRPPNFHEQFF
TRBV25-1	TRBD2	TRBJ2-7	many	TGTGCCAGCAGTGCACTGGGGGGGTGGGGCTACGAGCAGTACTTC	CASSALGGWGYEQYF
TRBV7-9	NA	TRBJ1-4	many	TGTGCCAGCAGCCCCGTAGGGGTCTCCGGAAAACTGTTTTTT	CASSPVGVSGKLFF
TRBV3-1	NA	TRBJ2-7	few	TGTGCCAGCAGCCAAGATTTGGATGCTTTCTACGAGCAGTACTTC	CASSQDLDAFYEQYF